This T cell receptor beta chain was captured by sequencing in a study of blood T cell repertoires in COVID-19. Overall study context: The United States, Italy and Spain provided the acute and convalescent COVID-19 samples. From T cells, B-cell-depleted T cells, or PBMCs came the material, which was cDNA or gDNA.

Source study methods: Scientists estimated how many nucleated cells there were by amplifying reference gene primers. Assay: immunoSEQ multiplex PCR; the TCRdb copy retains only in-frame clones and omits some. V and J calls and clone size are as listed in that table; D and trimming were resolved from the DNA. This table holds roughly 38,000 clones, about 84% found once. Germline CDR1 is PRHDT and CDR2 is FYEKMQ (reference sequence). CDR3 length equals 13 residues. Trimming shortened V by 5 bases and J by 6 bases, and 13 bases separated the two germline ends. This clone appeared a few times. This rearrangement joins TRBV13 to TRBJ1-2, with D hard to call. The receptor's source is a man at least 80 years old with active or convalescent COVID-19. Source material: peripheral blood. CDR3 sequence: CASSPRRGDGYTF. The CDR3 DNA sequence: TGTGCCAGCAGCCCCCGGAGAGGTGATGGCTACACCTTC.